The 21 T cell receptor beta chains below were found in one sample sequenced in a study of blood T cell repertoires in COVID-19. Using immunoSEQ multiplex PCR, the repertoire was profiled, and TCRdb retains in-frame clones only, with some absent. The sample lists roughly 240,000 clones, around four fifths occurring once. Sample: PBMCs or T cells enriched from blood (not recorded which). These receptor sequences come from a woman between 40 and 55 years old who had been exposed to COVID-19.

V is TRBV12-2 and J is TRBJ1-2; TRBD1 is the table's D call, not checked against the DNA. TRBV12-2 corresponds to a pseudogene. The CDR3 is 19 residues long. CDR3 coding DNA: TGTGCAAGTCGCTTAGTTCTACCGGGGGACAGGGGGCGATTCTATGGCTACACCTTC. Its translation is CASRLVLPGDRGRFYGYTF.

This chain joins TRBV4-1 and TRBJ1-4, with 11 bases aligning to TRBD1. The V gene's germline CDR1 is MGHRA and CDR2 YSYEKL. The CDR3 has 16 residues. J gave up 8 bases and V 3 bases, and 8 bases lay outside the gene matches. CDR3 coding DNA: TGCGCCAGCAGCCAGAGTCCCGGGACAGGGGGAGAAAAACTGTTTTTT. The encoded protein is CASSQSPGTGGEKLFF.

On this clone itself: Other DNA sequences within the sample encode an identical CDR3. CDR3 nucleotide sequence: TGTGCCAGCAGCTTGGGACAGGGGCGCGAGCAGTACTTC. This codes for CASSLGQGREQYF. The rearrangement joins TRBV7-3 to TRBJ2-7, with 10 bases lining up with TRBD1. The CDR3 has 13 residues. The germline V gene has CDR1 SGHTA and CDR2 FQGTGA. The V segment lost 3 bases and the J segment 6 bases; nucleotides outside the gene matches: 2. The variable domain in full, completed from reference TRBV7-3 and TRBJ2-7, reads GAGVSQTPSNKVTEKGKYVELRCDPISGHTALYWYRQSLGQGPEFLIYFQGTGAADDSGLPNDRFFAVRPEGSVSTLKIQRTERGDSAVYLCASSLGQGREQYFGPGTRLTVT.

The chain links TRBV10-2 to TRBJ2-1, with TRBD1 identical over 9 bases. The V segment lost 4 bases and the J segment 7 bases; nucleotides outside the gene matches: 8. There are 15 residues in the CDR3. CDR1 is WSHSY and CDR2 is SAAADI in the germline V gene. This CDR3 is CASSGITGGGNEQFF. The CDR3 bases are TGCGCCAGCAGTGGGATCACAGGGGGCGGGAATGAGCAGTTCTTC.

The V call is TRBV5-1, the J call TRBJ2-3; D is perhaps TRBD2 (5 bases). The CDR3 is 14 residues long. V was cut by 7 bases and J by 4 bases, with 16 bases left in between. Per germline, CDR1 SGHRS and CDR2 YFSETQ. CDR3 sequence reads: CASGGGASPDTQYF. In DNA, the CDR3 is TGCGCCAGCGGAGGTGGAGCTAGCCCAGATACGCAGTATTTT.

The V and J genes are TRBV2 and TRBJ1-2; D is possibly TRBD1 (5 bases). The CDR3 has 13 residues. Germline loops: CDR1 SNHLY, CDR2 FYNNEI. Trimming shortened V by 9 bases and J by 4 bases, and 15 bases separated the two germline ends. The CDR3 loop is CARTTAGIYGYTF. CDR3 bases: TGTGCCAGGACGACGGCAGGGATCTATGGCTACACCTTC.

This chain uses TRBV4-1 with TRBJ2-1, with TRBD1 matching 8 bases. Germline V CDR1 and CDR2: MGHRA, YSYEKL. This CDR3 region has 13 residues. V gave up 4 bases and J gave up 9 bases; unmatched junction bases: 5. The CDR3 region is CASSPRQGTEQFF. CDR3 DNA: TGCGCCAGCAGCCCGCGACAGGGGACTGAGCAGTTCTTC.

This rearrangement joins TRBV14 to TRBJ1-2; D remains unclear. The CDR3 spans 14 residues. CDR1 is SGHDN, CDR2 FVKESK, per germline. Trimming took off 5 bases at V and 8 bases at J, with 18 bases between the two ends. This CDR3 is CASSEGPRWEGYTF. In DNA form, the CDR3 reads TGTGCCAGCAGCGAAGGGCCCAGGTGGGAGGGCTACACCTTC.

The rearrangement uses TRBV29-1 and TRBJ1-2, with TRBD1 matching over 8 bases. The CDR3 contains 17 residues. V lost 3 bases, J lost 7 bases, and 19 bases stayed unmatched. The germline CDR1 and CDR2 sequences are SQVTM and ANQGSEA. This CDR3 reads CSVENQLAGGGRFGYTF. CDR3 nucleotides: TGCAGCGTTGAGAACCAGTTGGCAGGGGGCGGTCGGTTTGGCTACACCTTC.

This clone was seen a few times. This chain joins TRBV28 and TRBJ1-1, with D perhaps matching TRBD1 (6 bases). V was shortened by 5 bases and J by 1 base, with 8 bases between the two germline ends. CDR3 size: 13 residues. Germline-derived CDR1 and CDR2 are MDHEN and SYDVKM. The CDR3 protein is CASSVQGNTEAFF. CDR3 sequence (DNA): TGTGCCAGCAGTGTACAGGGGAACACTGAAGCTTTCTTT.

This chain connects TRBV29-1 to TRBJ2-7; no clear D. Germline CDR1 is SQVTM and CDR2 is ANQGSEA. The germline V and J ends were trimmed by 5 bases and 5 bases, with 7 bases remaining between them. The CDR3 contains 10 residues. The CDR3 protein is CSVQGDEQYF. CDR3 nucleotide sequence: TGCAGCGTTCAAGGAGACGAGCAGTACTTC.

The chain links TRBV5-1 to TRBJ2-5, with 11 nucleotides matching TRBD1. Germline CDR1 is SGHRS and CDR2 is YFSETQ. Trimming cost V 3 bases and J 4 bases; bases outside gene matches: 5. The length of the CDR3 is 15 residues. The CDR3 coding sequence is TGCGCCAGCAGCTCCTCCGGGACAGGGGGAGAGACCCAGTACTTC. Translating gives CASSSSGTGGETQYF.

V and J are TRBV4-3 and TRBJ2-4, with D perhaps TRBD1 (5 bases). The CDR3 extends over 16 amino acids. Trimming stripped 4 bases from V and 0 bases from J, with 13 bases between. The V gene's germline CDR1 is LGHNA and CDR2 YSLEER. CDR3 nucleotides: TGCGCCAGCAGCCGGGATTTGGGGCAAGCCAAAAACATTCAGTACTTC. Its protein is CASSRDLGQAKNIQYF.

This clone was found once. This sequence joins TRBV9 and TRBJ1-2, with D tentatively TRBD1 (6 bases). The CDR3 has 15 residues. The ends were cut back, 0 bases at V and 8 bases at J, with 17 bases in the middle. In germline, CDR1 is SGDLS, CDR2 YYNGEE. The CDR3 reads CASSVADRTFNGYTF. The CDR3 DNA reads as TGTGCCAGCAGCGTAGCTGACAGGACCTTTAACGGCTACACCTTC.

The rearrangement joins TRBV15 to TRBJ2-5; 8 positions agree with TRBD2. The CDR3 is 15 residues long. Trimming at V came to 1 base and at J to 3 bases, leaving 4 bases not matched to a gene. CDR1 LNHNV and CDR2 YYDKDF come from the germline V gene (reference sequence). The CDR3 DNA reads as TGTGCCACCAGCAGAGGAGGTAGCGGGGAAGAGACCCAGTACTTC. Translated: CATSRGGSGEETQYF. The entire variable domain, with the rest obtained from reference TRBV15 and TRBJ2-5, is as follows: DAMVIQNPRYQVTQFGKPVTLSCSQTLNHNVMYWYQQKSSQAPKLLFHYYDKDFNNEADTPDNFQSRRPNTSFCFLDIRSPGLGDTAMYLCATSRGGSGEETQYFGPGTRLLVL.

The chain employs TRBV29-1 and TRBJ1-1, with D maybe TRBD1 (5 bases). Germline V gives CDR1 SQVTM, CDR2 ANQGSEA. The CDR3 length is 13 residues. V lost 8 bases and J 6 bases, leaving 19 bases between the germline ends. CDR3 sequence reads: CSSAGSTGAEAFF. CDR3 coding DNA: TGCAGCTCAGCCGGGTCCACAGGCGCTGAAGCTTTCTTT.

The chain combines TRBV5-6 with TRBJ1-2, with D tentatively TRBD1 (5 bases). Germline V gene data show CDR1 as SGHDT and CDR2 as YYEEEE. The CDR3 length is 15 residues. V was pared by 2 bases and J by 8 bases, with 19 bases between. Written as DNA, the CDR3 is TGTGCCAGCAGCTTCGGCGGCAGGGCAGGGTACGGCTACACCTTC. Protein: CASSFGGRAGYGYTF. The whole variable domain, filled in from reference TRBV5-6 and TRBJ1-2, reads DAGVTQSPTHLIKTRGQQVTLRCSPKSGHDTVSWYQQALGQGPQFIFQYYEEEERQRGNFPDRFSGHQFPNYSSELNVNALLLGDSALYLCASSFGGRAGYGYTFGSGTRLTVV.

The chain is built from TRBV27 and TRBJ2-6; 8 bases match TRBD2. The V and J ends lost 2 bases and 0 bases, in that order; junction bases with no gene match: 18. The germline V gene has CDR1 MNHEY and CDR2 SMNVEV (reference sequence). The CDR3 consists of 22 residues. The CDR3 DNA reads as TGTGCCAGCAGTTTAAGGGATCCCGGGGGACTAGGATCCCACTCTGGGGCCAACGTCCTGACTTTC. It is translated as CASSLRDPGGLGSHSGANVLTF.

V gene TRBV7-2 combines with J gene TRBJ1-1; 8 bases line up with TRBD1. The junction had 16 bases not matched to a gene; V was cut back by 7 bases and J by 3 bases. Germline CDR1 is SGHTA and CDR2 is FQGNSA. The CDR3 sequence is 17 residues long. The CDR3, as DNA: TGTGCCAGCACCAGGGACAGGCCCCGCGAATCCGACACTGAAGCTTTCTTT. This gives the protein CASTRDRPRESDTEAFF.

This clone was counted between two and nine times. V usage is TRBV6-1 and J usage is TRBJ2-7; possible D gene TRBD2, 5 bases. Trimming pared 0 bases from V and 6 bases from J, leaving 9 bases between. Germline V CDR1 and CDR2: MNHNS, SASEGT. The CDR3 length is 13 residues. CDR3 sequence: CASSEAILAEQYF. The CDR3 nucleotides are TGTGCCAGCAGTGAAGCTATCCTAGCCGAGCAGTACTTC.

V and J are TRBV19 and TRBJ1-5; a possible D gene is TRBD1 (5 bases). The CDR3 is 15 residues long. The germline V and J ends were trimmed by 5 bases and 0 bases, with 11 bases remaining between them. Germline CDR1 is LNHDA and CDR2 is SQIVND (reference sequence). In DNA, the CDR3 is TGTGCCAGTAGTGTCGGACATCTTAGCAATCAGCCCCAGCATTTT. It yields the protein CASSVGHLSNQPQHF.